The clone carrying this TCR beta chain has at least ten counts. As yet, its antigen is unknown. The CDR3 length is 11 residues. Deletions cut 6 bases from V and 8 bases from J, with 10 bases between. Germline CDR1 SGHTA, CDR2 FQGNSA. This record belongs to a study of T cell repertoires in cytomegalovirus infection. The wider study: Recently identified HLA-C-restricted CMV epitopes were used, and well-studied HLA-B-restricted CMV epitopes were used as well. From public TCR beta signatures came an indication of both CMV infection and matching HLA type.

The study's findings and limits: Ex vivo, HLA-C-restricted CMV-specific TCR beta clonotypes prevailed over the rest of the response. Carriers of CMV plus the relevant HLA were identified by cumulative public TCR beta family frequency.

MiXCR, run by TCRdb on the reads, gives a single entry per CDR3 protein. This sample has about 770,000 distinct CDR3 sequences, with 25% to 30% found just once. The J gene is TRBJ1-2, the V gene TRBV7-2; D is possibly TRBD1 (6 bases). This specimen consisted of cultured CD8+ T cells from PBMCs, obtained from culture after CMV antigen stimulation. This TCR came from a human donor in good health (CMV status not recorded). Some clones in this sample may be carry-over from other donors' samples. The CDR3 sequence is CASRGGLGYTF. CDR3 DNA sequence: TGTGCCAGCAGGGGGGGGCTCGGCTACACCTTC.